These 20 T cell receptor beta chains were sequenced from one sample in a study of control samples from healthy donors and cancer patients. Profiling relied on immunoSEQ multiplex PCR, and the TCRdb table lists in-frame clones only, not all of them. Found here are roughly 120,000 clones, approximately 90% of them singletons; the top ten hold less than 3%. Sequencing was performed on blood. These receptors originate from a woman aged 65 to 85 in good health.

This clone was recorded once. The V call is TRBV7-9, the J call TRBJ1-2; TRBD1 matches at 7 bases. Unmatched junction bases numbered 7, after V lost 5 bases and J lost 7 bases. Germline V gene lookup returns CDR1 SEHNR and CDR2 FQNEAQ (reference sequence). This CDR3 has 13 residues. CDR3 nucleotide sequence: TGTGCCAGCAGCCGAACGACAGGGCTTGGCTACACCTTC. Its translation: CASSRTTGLGYTF.

The chain joins TRBV7-9 to TRBJ1-2, with TRBD1 matching 7 bases. V shed 6 bases, J shed 4 bases, and the junction held 11 bases outside the gene matches. The CDR3 loop spans 15 amino acids. Per germline, CDR1 SEHNR and CDR2 FQNEAQ (reference sequence). Here the CDR3 DNA reads TGTGCCAGCAGTCCTCACGTGGCAGGGGGCTATGGCTACACCTTC. Encoded protein: CASSPHVAGGYGYTF.

This clone was seen a single time. V usage is TRBV29-1 and J usage is TRBJ1-4, with D uncertain. The CDR3 totals 13 residues. Germline-derived CDR1 and CDR2 are SQVTM and ANQGSEA. V was trimmed by 0 bases and J by 8 bases, leaving 10 bases between them. The DNA of the CDR3 is TGCAGCGTTGAAGAGGGGTCAGGAGAAAAACTGTTTTTT. Its protein product is CSVEEGSGEKLFF.

V gene TRBV28 combines with J gene TRBJ1-1; D ambiguous. This CDR3 has 12 residues. CDR1 is MDHEN, CDR2 SYDVKM, per germline. The V end was cut by 11 bases, the J end by 1 base, with 11 bases between. The CDR3 DNA sequence: TGTGCCCTAGGTGAGAGGAACACTGAAGCTTTCTTT. Amino acid sequence: CALGERNTEAFF.

The rearrangement uses TRBV2 and TRBJ2-7; TRBD1 is a possible D gene (6 bases). Germline CDR1 and CDR2: SNHLY and FYNNEI. V shed 4 bases and J shed 3 bases, with 10 bases lying between them. The CDR3 totals 13 residues. This chain's CDR3 is CASSGQVLYEQYF. The CDR3 region has the DNA TGTGCCAGCAGTGGACAGGTCCTCTACGAGCAGTACTTC.

The chain combines TRBV9 with TRBJ2-1; D is unclear. V gave up 2 bases and J gave up 6 bases, with 12 bases separating them. The CDR3 runs 14 residues. CDR1 is SGDLS, CDR2 YYNGEE, per germline. For the CDR3, the DNA is TGTGCCAGCAGCGTTTTCATTGGGTCCAATGAGCAGTTCTTC. Protein: CASSVFIGSNEQFF.

The rearrangement joins TRBV6-5 to TRBJ1-5, with D uncertain. Trimming shortened V by 8 bases and J by 0 bases, and 11 bases separated the two germline ends. Germline V gives CDR1 MNHEY, CDR2 SVGAGI. The CDR3 consists of 14 residues. The DNA for the CDR3 is TGTGCCAGCCAGGAGCAGGATAGCAATCAGCCCCAGCATTTT. Translation gives CASQEQDSNQPQHF.

The rearrangement links TRBV11-2 to TRBJ2-3; D uncertain. V lost 2 bases and J lost 0, with 6 bases in between. CDR1 is SGHAT, CDR2 FQNNGV, per germline. This CDR3 has 14 amino acids. This CDR3 reads CASSLRRSTDTQYF. The CDR3 DNA is TGTGCCAGCAGCTTACGGCGCAGCACAGATACGCAGTATTTT.

The chain is built from TRBV4-3 and TRBJ2-1; D remains ambiguous. CDR3 length: 16 residues. Trimming took off 0 bases at V and 0 bases at J, with 9 bases between the two ends. Germline V gives CDR1 LGHNA, CDR2 YSLEER. CDR3 coding DNA: TGCGCCAGCAGCCAAGATGCGGATTACTCCTACAATGAGCAGTTCTTC. Its protein is CASSQDADYSYNEQFF.

The genes are TRBV11-2 and TRBJ1-2, with 12 bases identical to TRBD1. Germline values: CDR1 SGHAT, CDR2 FQNNGV. V shed 3 bases and J 6 bases; nucleotides not matched to a gene: 8. The CDR3 runs to 16 residues. CDR3 sequence (DNA): TGTGCCAGCAGCTTGGACGGGACAGGGGGCGGGGATGGCTACACCTTC. Encoded protein: CASSLDGTGGGDGYTF.

The chain has TRBV6-5 and TRBJ2-3, with TRBD2 matching 7 bases. CDR3 length: 16 amino acids. The V gene's germline CDR1 is MNHEY and CDR2 SVGAGI. Unmatched junction bases numbered 13, after V lost 3 bases and J lost 7 bases. In DNA, the CDR3 is TGTGCCAGCAGTTATGAGGTGAAACTCGGGGGGAATACGCAGTATTTT. Amino acids: CASSYEVKLGGNTQYF.

V usage is TRBV7-3 and J usage is TRBJ2-3, with a tentative D call TRBD2 (6 bases). The CDR3 covers 15 residues. Germline lookup yields CDR1 SGHTA and CDR2 FQGTGA. V was trimmed by 5 bases and J by 2 bases, leaving 14 bases between them. CDR3 amino acids: CASSAGLLLTDTQYF. In DNA form, the CDR3 reads TGTGCCAGCAGCGCGGGACTTCTCCTCACAGATACGCAGTATTTT.

The V gene is TRBV20-1, the J gene TRBJ2-3; D is unclear. The V end lost 5 bases, the J end lost 6 bases, and 9 bases lay between the germline ends. The CDR3 sequence is 11 residues long. Germline assignment: CDR1 DFQATT and CDR2 SNEGSKA (reference sequence). The CDR3 bases are TGCAGTGCTCTCCCGGCGGATACGCAGTATTTT. As protein: CSALPADTQYF.

The V call is TRBV5-5, the J call TRBJ2-7, with 9 bases identical to TRBD1. From germline, CDR1 is SGHKS and CDR2 YYEKEE (reference sequence). Germline trimming cut 0 bases from V and 8 bases from J; bases unmatched to any gene: 3. The CDR3 spans 13 residues. In nucleotides, the CDR3 is TGTGCCAGCAGCTTGGGACAGGGGGGGCAGCAGTACTTC. It is translated as CASSLGQGGQQYF. Drawing the rest from reference TRBV5-5 and TRBJ2-7, the complete variable domain is DAGVTQSPTHLIKTRGQQVTLRCSPISGHKSVSWYQQVLGQGPQFIFQYYEKEERGRGNFPDRFSARQFPNYSSELNVNALLLGDSALYLCASSLGQGGQQYFGPGTRLTVT.

J is TRBJ2-3 and V is TRBV20-1; tentative D call: TRBD1 (6 bases). The CDR3 contains 13 residues. Trimming took off 3 bases at V and 6 bases at J, with 13 bases between the two ends. Germline V gene data show CDR1 as DFQATT and CDR2 as SNEGSKA (reference sequence). The CDR3 protein is CSASPGGGDTQYF. CDR3 coding DNA: TGCAGTGCTAGTCCGGGTGGGGGCGATACGCAGTATTTT.

The V gene is TRBV6-5, the J gene TRBJ2-7; D call uncertain. V was cut by 8 bases and J by 2 bases, with 13 bases left in between. Germline CDR1 MNHEY, CDR2 SVGAGI. The CDR3 covers 13 residues. This CDR3 is CASGRGLTYEQYF. The DNA of the CDR3 is TGTGCCAGCGGGCGTGGGTTGACCTACGAGCAGTACTTC.

J is TRBJ2-5 and V is TRBV15; D is perhaps TRBD1 (5 bases). The germline CDR1 and CDR2 sequences are LNHNV and YYDKDF (reference sequence). This CDR3 contains 16 residues. Trimming took 1 base from V and 5 from J, leaving 17 bases between them. The CDR3 loop is CATSRGSAGFGETQYF. The CDR3 nucleotides read TGTGCCACCAGCAGAGGGTCGGCAGGGTTTGGCGAGACCCAGTACTTC.

This chain connects TRBV6-5 to TRBJ2-6; TRBD1 aligns across 7 bases. With 8 bases clipped from V and 0 bases from J, the junction kept 4 bases outside the gene matches. Germline lookup yields CDR1 MNHEY and CDR2 SVGAGI. CDR3 length: 15 amino acids. The CDR3 nucleotides read TGTGCCAGCGTACAGGGGCGCTCTGGGGCCAACGTCCTGACTTTC. Translated, it gives CASVQGRSGANVLTF.

The genes are TRBV3-1 (or the pseudogene TRBV3-2) and TRBJ2-5; D assignment may be TRBD1 or TRBD2 (5 bases each). The V and J ends lost 4 bases and 5 bases respectively, with 17 bases between them. The CDR3 totals 15 residues. The V gene's germline CDR1 is LGHDT and CDR2 YNNKEL (reference sequence). The CDR3 is CASSLSGTAGETQYF. CDR3 nucleotide sequence: TGTGCCAGCAGCCTATCCGGGACCGCGGGCGAGACCCAGTACTTC.

The CDR3 loop is CASSSTGYTGELFF. The DNA for the CDR3 is TGTGCCAGCAGTTCAACAGGGTACACCGGGGAGCTGTTTTTT. This chain links TRBV28 with TRBJ2-2; weak D call: TRBD1 (6 bases). The CDR3 totals 14 residues. The germline gives CDR1 MDHEN, CDR2 SYDVKM. Between the trimmed V and J ends, which lost 4 bases and 3 bases, there was a span of 9 bases. The whole variable domain, filled in from reference TRBV28 and TRBJ2-2, reads DVKVTQSSRYLVKRTGEKVFLECVQDMDHENMFWYRQDPGLGLRLIYFSYDVKMKEKGDIPEGYSVSREKKERFSLILESASTNQTSMYLCASSSTGYTGELFFGEGSRLTVL.